This entry lists 6 T cell receptor beta chains sequenced from one sample in a study of blood T cells in healthy people across ages. Primed by a sample-barcoded 5' primer and a J-beta primer mix, a second PCR proceeded for about 7 to 11 cycles. TCRdb reprocessed the 5' RACE reads via MiXCR and lists one record per CDR3 protein. The top ten clones hold 22% of a sample with some 730,000 distinct CDR3 sequences, 20% to 25% of them seen once. Sequenced material: blood. These TCRs come from a man between 65 and 79 years old in good health.

The rearrangement joins TRBV24-1 to TRBJ1-2, with unresolved D. Germline CDR1 reads KGHDR; CDR2 reads SFDVKD. The CDR3 is made up of 13 amino acids. V lost 1 base to trimming and J lost 4 bases, with 6 bases between them. The CDR3 is CATSDFWSYGYTF. The CDR3 coding sequence is TGTGCCACCAGTGATTTTTGGTCCTATGGCTACACCTTC.

The chain carries TRBV29-1 and TRBJ1-1; possibly TRBD1 for D (6 bases). CDR1 and CDR2 from the germline V gene are SQVTM and ANQGSEA. With 4 bases removed from V and 0 bases from J, the gap between germline ends came to 12 bases. The CDR3 is 14 amino acids. The DNA for the CDR3 is TGCAGCGTTGCATGGGGGCGCATGAACACTGAAGCTTTCTTT. Amino acids: CSVAWGRMNTEAFF.

The V gene is TRBV5-6, the J gene TRBJ1-2; a possible D gene is TRBD1 (6 bases). V lost 4 bases, J lost 4 bases, and 14 bases lay in between. Germline V gives CDR1 SGHDT, CDR2 YYEEEE. CDR3 length: 14 residues. CDR3 nucleotides: TGTGCCAGCAGCCCACAAGACAGGCCCTATGGCTACACCTTC. As protein: CASSPQDRPYGYTF.

This rearrangement joins TRBV28 to TRBJ1-2; 10 bases match TRBD1. The V segment lost 6 bases and the J segment 3 bases; nucleotides outside the gene matches: 10. The length of the CDR3 is 16 residues. Germline CDR1 and CDR2: MDHEN and SYDVKM. The CDR3 DNA reads as TGTGCCAGCAGAACGACCGGGACAGGGGAATACTATGGCTACACCTTC. Its protein product is CASRTTGTGEYYGYTF.

At least ten counts were recorded for this clonotype. The CDR3, as DNA: TGCAGCGTTGAAGTGAACGTGGTGGGAGGGACCCAGTACTTC. The encoded protein is CSVEVNVVGGTQYF. The V and J genes are TRBV29-1 and TRBJ2-5, with TRBD2 as a possible D gene (6 bases). Germline lookup yields CDR1 SQVTM and CDR2 ANQGSEA. There are 14 residues in the CDR3. The V end was cut by 1 base, the J end by 7 bases, with 16 bases between.

The rearrangement uses TRBV6-5 and TRBJ1-4; TRBD1 matches at 8 bases. Per the germline V gene, CDR1 is MNHEY and CDR2 is SVGAGI. This CDR3 is built from 15 residues. V shed 6 bases, J shed 4 bases, and the junction held 7 bases outside the gene matches. The CDR3, as DNA: TGTGCCAGCAGCATCACAGGGGGGTTTAATGAAAAACTGTTTTTT. Amino acids: CASSITGGFNEKLFF.